This TCR beta chain is drawn from a study of cytomegalovirus exposure and HLA in healthy donors. The PCR was carried out with 60 Vbeta primers and 13 Jbeta primers. TCRdb's copy holds only in-frame clones and misses some; the assay was immunoSEQ multiplex PCR. The sample includes about 130,000 clones, around 77% seen only once; the top ten take roughly 13%. Per germline, CDR1 SGHRS and CDR2 YFSETQ. This CDR3 has 16 residues. V was shortened by 0 bases and J by 0 bases, with 10 bases between the two germline ends. This TCR was sampled from a woman in her thirties or forties in good health and CMV-seropositive. Sequencing was carried out using PBMCs. This chain links TRBV5-1 with TRBJ2-4; D not certain. The CDR3 sequence: CASSLAVNGAKNIQYF. CDR3 sequence (DNA): TGCGCCAGCAGCTTGGCCGTGAACGGAGCCAAAAACATTCAGTACTTC.